The clone carrying this TCR beta chain was observed a few times. Its antigen is not known. The data are from a study of cytomegalovirus exposure and HLA in healthy donors. Turning to the study itself: Among the roughly 400 genotyped donors, approximately 81% were placed in the Caucasian-associated ancestry cluster.

CDR1 and CDR2 (germline): ENHRY, SYGVKD. The CDR3 totals 13 residues. V dropped 4 bases and J dropped 7; count of bases not matched to a gene: 3. Use of 60 Vbeta and 13 Jbeta primers characterized the PCR. Generated by immunoSEQ multiplex PCR, the TCRdb table keeps only in-frame clones and is missing some. Here the sample spans 150,000 to 200,000 clones, 9.5% to 15% being singletons. General study points: Sequencing likely caused a cluster of highly shared sequence variants. Researchers catalogued over 150 TCR beta chains as cytomegalovirus-associated.

This chain joins TRBV10-3 and TRBJ1-2; 10 nucleotides align to TRBD1. This sequence was found in a man over 45 in good health and CMV-seropositive. The sequenced sample was PBMCs. The CDR3 protein is CAISVGQGGGYTF. The CDR3 nucleotides are TGTGCCATCAGTGTCGGACAGGGGGGTGGCTACACCTTC.